These T cell receptor beta chains were read from a single sample in a study of patients and donors after allogeneic stem cell transplantation. Each CDR3 protein gets one entry after TCRdb re-called the RT-PCR reads with MiXCR. This repertoire shows over 350,000 distinct CDR3 sequences, 16% found once; its top ten account for less than 9.5%. Input material: blood, either unsorted or a sorted T cell fraction (not recorded which). These receptors were taken from a human donor who was either an allogeneic HSCT recipient or a stem cell or donor lymphocyte infusion donor (not recorded which). It is not recorded whose cells these are; they may come from a transplant donor. Each CDR3 is given with its conserved first and last residue.

CDR3aa,j_gene,v_gene
CASRRTGANTEAFF,TRBJ1-1,TRBV7-3
CASSESGRRNTEAFF,TRBJ1-1,TRBV2
CASSSTDRRSNQPQHF,TRBJ1-5,TRBV12-3/TRBV12-4
CASSLGRVFHYGYTF,TRBJ1-2,TRBV7-8
CASTYGRGRKTQYF,TRBJ2-5,TRBV6-2/TRBV6-3
CASSLAYSYEQYF,TRBJ2-7,TRBV7-9
CASSQAEGLGDEQYF,TRBJ2-7,TRBV4-1
CASREWGSDTEAFF,TRBJ1-1,TRBV7-2
CASSSQVRFYEQYF,TRBJ2-7,TRBV6-2/TRBV6-3
CASSTGLVNTGELFF,TRBJ2-2,TRBV5-1
CASSTTRDGYTF,TRBJ1-2,TRBV6-6
CASRGGSSEKLFF,TRBJ1-4,TRBV2
CASSLEWGEQFF,TRBJ2-1,TRBV7-9
CASSPLKQGGSEKLFF,TRBJ1-4,TRBV9
CASSPRANFYGKLFF,TRBJ1-4,TRBV27
CASRRPGRSQETQYF,TRBJ2-5,TRBV11-2
CASSLPPTYVKNIQYF,TRBJ2-4,TRBV27
CASSPEQGGAAEAFF,TRBJ1-1,TRBV5-1
CASSLGWAGLAKNIQYF,TRBJ2-4,TRBV7-8
CATSRGLVGEKLFF,TRBJ1-4,TRBV15
CSARAPSEGTQYF,TRBJ2-5,TRBV20-1
CATWGGKNTEAFF,TRBJ1-1,TRBV7-9
CASSGQGNTIYF,TRBJ1-3,TRBV2